Listed below are T cell receptor beta chains from one sample, sequenced in a study of shared clonotypes between healthy human individuals. Assay: immunoSEQ multiplex PCR; the TCRdb copy retains only in-frame clones and omits some. The repertoire holds hundreds of thousands of clones, with around 78% as singletons. The sample was PBMCs. These receptors were collected from a woman aged 35 to 49 in good health. Some clones in this sample may be carry-over from other donors' samples. Each CDR3 is given without its conserved first and last residue. Some rows mark clone size as missing; the rest say once, few, many or name a class of expanded clone.

size,V,J,CDR3
.,TRBV6-1,TRBJ2-1,ASNIIDVNEQF
.,TRBV28,.,ASSSPSVSEYEQY
.,TRBV4-3,TRBJ2-1,ASSPTSGIVWNEQF
few,TRBV4-2,TRBJ2-1,ASSQDGTAEYNEQF
.,TRBV5-4,TRBJ2-1,ASSLDGGRADEQF
.,TRBV5-4,TRBJ1-3,ASTDLGPAGTGNTIY
.,TRBV9,TRBJ1-4,ASSVDQGAWGEKLF
.,TRBV7-8,TRBJ2-6,ASSISGSGANVLT
.,TRBV6-5,TRBJ1-1,ASSNTGGAGTEAF
few,TRBV7-2,TRBJ2-1,ASSLAGTYNEQF
.,TRBV7-2,TRBJ1-1,ASSLLGSATEAF
.,TRBV10-3,TRBJ2-7,AISELGTGEEQY
once,TRBV18,TRBJ2-2,ASSHGPNPNTGELF
.,TRBV15,TRBJ1-1,ATSSNTEAF
.,TRBV19,TRBJ1-4,ASNRGVNEKLF
.,TRBV6-5,TRBJ2-7,ASSYGSQGYEQY
once,TRBV28,TRBJ2-7,ASSFSHRISYEQY
.,TRBV7-2,TRBJ2-3,ASSLGPGSTDTQY
.,TRBV28,TRBJ1-5,ASSTTGGNQPQH
once,TRBV28,TRBJ2-5,ASSPSLTGETQY
.,TRBV10-2,TRBJ2-3,ARRRRLATDTQY
.,TRBV2,TRBJ1-2,ASSPGEGNYGYT
few,TRBV7-2,TRBJ2-7,ASSLPGQDLLKQY
once,TRBV28,TRBJ2-1,ASSYRVEQF
.,TRBV29-1,TRBJ2-3,SVEGGTSGTVDTQY
few,TRBV5-4,TRBJ1-2,ASSRGQGASYGYT
.,TRBV18,TRBJ1-1,ASSPSWGAEAF
.,TRBV5-1,TRBJ2-7,ASSLTAGGPTTEQY